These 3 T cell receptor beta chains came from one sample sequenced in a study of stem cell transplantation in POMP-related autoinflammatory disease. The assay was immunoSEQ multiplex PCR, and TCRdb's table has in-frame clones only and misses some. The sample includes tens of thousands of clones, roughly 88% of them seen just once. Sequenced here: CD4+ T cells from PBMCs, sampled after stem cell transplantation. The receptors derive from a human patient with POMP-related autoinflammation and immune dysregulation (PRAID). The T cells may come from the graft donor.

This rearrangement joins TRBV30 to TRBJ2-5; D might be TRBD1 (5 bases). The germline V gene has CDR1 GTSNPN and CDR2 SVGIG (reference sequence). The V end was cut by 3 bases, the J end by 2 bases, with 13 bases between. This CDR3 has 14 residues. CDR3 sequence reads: CAWSQRGLQETQYF. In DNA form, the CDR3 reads TGTGCCTGGAGCCAAAGGGGATTACAAGAGACCCAGTACTTC.

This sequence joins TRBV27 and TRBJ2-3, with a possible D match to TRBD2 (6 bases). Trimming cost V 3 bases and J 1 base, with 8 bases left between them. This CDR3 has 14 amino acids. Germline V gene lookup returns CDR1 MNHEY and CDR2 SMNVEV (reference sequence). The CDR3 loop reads CASSLASGTDTQYF. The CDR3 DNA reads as TGTGCCAGCAGTTTGGCTAGCGGCACAGATACGCAGTATTTT.

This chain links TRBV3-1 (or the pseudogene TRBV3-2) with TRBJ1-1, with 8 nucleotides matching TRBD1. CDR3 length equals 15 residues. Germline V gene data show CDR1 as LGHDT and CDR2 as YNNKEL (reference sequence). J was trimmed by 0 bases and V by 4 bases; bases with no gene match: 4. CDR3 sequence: CASSPRQGMNTEAFF. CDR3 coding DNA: TGTGCCAGCAGCCCGCGACAGGGGATGAACACTGAAGCTTTCTTT.